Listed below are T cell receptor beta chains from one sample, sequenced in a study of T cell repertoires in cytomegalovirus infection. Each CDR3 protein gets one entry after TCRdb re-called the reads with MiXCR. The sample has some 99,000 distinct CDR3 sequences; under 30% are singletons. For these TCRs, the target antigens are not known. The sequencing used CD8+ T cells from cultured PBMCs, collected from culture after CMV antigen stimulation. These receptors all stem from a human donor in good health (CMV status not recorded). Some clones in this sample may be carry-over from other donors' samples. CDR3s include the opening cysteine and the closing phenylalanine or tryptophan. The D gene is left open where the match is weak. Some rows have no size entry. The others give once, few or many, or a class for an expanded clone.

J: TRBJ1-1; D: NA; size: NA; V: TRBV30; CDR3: CASFFPLRADTEAFF; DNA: TGTGCCTCTTTTTTCCCCCTAAGGGCGGACACTGAAGCTTTCTTT
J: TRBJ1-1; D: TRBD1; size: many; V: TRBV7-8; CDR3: CASSPGQGGPEAFF; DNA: TGTGCCAGCAGCCCGGGACAGGGGGGACCTGAAGCTTTCTTT
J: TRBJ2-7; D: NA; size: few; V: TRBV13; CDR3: CASSLGDGEVFEQYF; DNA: TGTGCCAGCAGCTTAGGAGACGGAGAGGTGTTCGAGCAGTACTTC
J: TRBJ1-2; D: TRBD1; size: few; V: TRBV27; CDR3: CASRRGQEDVGYTF; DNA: TGTGCCAGCCGAAGGGGACAGGAAGATGTTGGCTACACCTTC
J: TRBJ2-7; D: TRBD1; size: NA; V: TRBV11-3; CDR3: CASSGGTGDNIPYEQYF; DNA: TGTGCCAGCAGCGGCGGGACAGGGGATAATATTCCCTACGAGCAGTACTTC
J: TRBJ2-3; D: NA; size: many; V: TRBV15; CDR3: CATSRDWVEGRGWDTQYF; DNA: TGTGCCACCAGCAGAGATTGGGTAGAGGGGAGGGGGTGGGATACGCAGTATTTT
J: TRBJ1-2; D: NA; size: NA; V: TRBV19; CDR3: CASSAHGGSNYGYTF; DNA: TGTGCCAGTAGTGCCCACGGGGGGTCTAACTATGGCTACACCTTC
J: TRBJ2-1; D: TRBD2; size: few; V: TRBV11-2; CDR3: CASSPLLANTGNEQFF; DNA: TGTGCCAGCAGCCCCCTACTAGCGAACACGGGGAATGAGCAGTTCTTC
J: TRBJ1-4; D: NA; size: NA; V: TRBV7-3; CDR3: CASIDMGQTHEKLFF; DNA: TGTGCCAGCATCGACATGGGGCAGACACATGAAAAACTGTTTTTT
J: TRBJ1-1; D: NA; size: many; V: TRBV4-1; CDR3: CASSQDRSTMNTEAFF; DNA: TGCGCCAGCAGCCAAGATCGGTCAACCATGAACACTGAAGCTTTCTTT
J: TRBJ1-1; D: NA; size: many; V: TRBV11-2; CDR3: CASSLSNTEAFF; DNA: TGTGCCAGCAGCCTTTCCAACACTGAAGCTTTCTTT
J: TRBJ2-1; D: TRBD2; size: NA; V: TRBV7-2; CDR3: CASGGGEQFF; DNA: TGTGCCAGCGGGGGGGGAGAGCAGTTCTTC
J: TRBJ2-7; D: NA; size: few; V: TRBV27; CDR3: CASSVPAGDEQYF; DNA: TGTGCCAGCAGCGTCCCGGCGGGTGACGAGCAGTACTTC
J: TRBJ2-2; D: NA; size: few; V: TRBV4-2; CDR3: CASSQDLGGSGELFF; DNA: TGTGCCAGCAGCCAAGATCTAGGGGGGTCCGGGGAGCTGTTTTTT
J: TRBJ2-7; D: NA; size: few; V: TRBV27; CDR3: CASSLSQQGYEQYF; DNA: TGTGCCAGCAGTTTATCGCAGCAGGGCTACGAGCAGTACTTC
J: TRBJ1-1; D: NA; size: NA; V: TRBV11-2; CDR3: CASSLARGEAFF; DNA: TGTGCCAGCAGCTTAGCCAGGGGTGAAGCTTTCTTT
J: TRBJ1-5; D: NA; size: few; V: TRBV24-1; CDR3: CATNQTRDKNQPQHF; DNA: TGTGCCACCAACCAGACCCGGGATAAGAATCAGCCCCAGCATTTT
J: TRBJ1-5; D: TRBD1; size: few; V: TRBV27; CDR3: CASSLSGDRNQPQHF; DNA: TGTGCCAGCAGCTTATCGGGGGACAGAAATCAGCCCCAGCATTTT
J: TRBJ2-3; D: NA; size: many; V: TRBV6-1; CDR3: CASDTIRTDTQYF; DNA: TGTGCCAGCGACACCATCCGCACAGATACGCAGTATTTT
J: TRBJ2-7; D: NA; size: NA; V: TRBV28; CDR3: CASSPGLFISYEQYF; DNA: TGTGCCAGCAGTCCGGGACTTTTTATCTCCTACGAGCAGTACTTC
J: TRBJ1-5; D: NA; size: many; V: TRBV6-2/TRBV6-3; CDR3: CASHAPGPKPIHQPQHF; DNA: TGTGCCAGCCATGCCCCAGGGCCGAAGCCCATCCATCAGCCCCAGCATTTT
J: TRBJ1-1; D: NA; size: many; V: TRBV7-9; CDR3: CASSITDRMNTEAFF; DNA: TGTGCCAGCTCTATTACGGACAGAATGAACACTGAAGCTTTCTTT
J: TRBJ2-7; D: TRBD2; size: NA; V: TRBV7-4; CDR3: CASSLRGGPDEQYF; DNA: TGTGCCAGCAGCTTACGGGGGGGGCCCGACGAGCAGTACTTC
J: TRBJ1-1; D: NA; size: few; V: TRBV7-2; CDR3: CASSDSSPNTEAFF; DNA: TGTGCCAGCAGCGACAGTAGCCCGAACACTGAAGCTTTCTTT
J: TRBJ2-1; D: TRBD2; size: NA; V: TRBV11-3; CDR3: CASSITSGGLNEQFF; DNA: TGTGCCAGCAGCATCACTAGCGGGGGGCTAAATGAGCAGTTCTTC
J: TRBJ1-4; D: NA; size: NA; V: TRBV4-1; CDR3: CASSFTGRIEKLFF; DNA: TGCGCCAGCAGCTTCACAGGAAGGATAGAAAAACTGTTTTTT
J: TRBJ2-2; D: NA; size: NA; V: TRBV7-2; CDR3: CASTLGTPRRELFF; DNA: TGTGCCAGCACCCTAGGGACTCCCAGGAGGGAGCTGTTTTTT
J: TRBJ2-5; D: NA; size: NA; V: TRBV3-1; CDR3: CASSQIQETQYF; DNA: TGTGCCAGCAGCCAAATACAAGAGACCCAGTACTTC
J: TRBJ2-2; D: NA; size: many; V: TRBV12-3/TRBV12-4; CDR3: CASSFANRLTGELFF; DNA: TGTGCCAGCAGTTTCGCGAATAGGTTGACCGGGGAGCTGTTTTTT
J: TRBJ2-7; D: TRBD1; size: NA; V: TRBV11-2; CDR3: CASSVGQGETYEQYF; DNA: TGTGCCAGCAGCGTGGGCCAGGGGGAGACCTACGAGCAGTACTTC
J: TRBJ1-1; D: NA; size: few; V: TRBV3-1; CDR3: CASSQDLGWNTEAFF; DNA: TGTGCCAGCAGCCAAGATCTAGGGTGGAACACTGAAGCTTTCTTT
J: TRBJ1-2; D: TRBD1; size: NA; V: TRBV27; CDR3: CASKRAGGPYGYTF; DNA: TGTGCCAGCAAAAGGGCAGGGGGCCCCTATGGCTACACCTTC
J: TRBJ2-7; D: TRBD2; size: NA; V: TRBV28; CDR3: CASTPVSGGPFSEEQYF; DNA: TGTGCCAGCACCCCAGTTAGCGGGGGTCCCTTTTCTGAGGAGCAGTACTTC
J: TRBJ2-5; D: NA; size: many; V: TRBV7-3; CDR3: CASSPHGGEETQYF; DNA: TGTGCCAGCAGCCCCCATGGGGGAGAAGAGACCCAGTACTTC
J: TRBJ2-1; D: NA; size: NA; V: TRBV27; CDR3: CASSAQGYEQFF; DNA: TGTGCCAGCAGTGCCCAGGGCTATGAGCAGTTCTTC
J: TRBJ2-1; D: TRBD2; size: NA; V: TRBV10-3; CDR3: CAISESGGAYNEQFF; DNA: TGTGCCATCAGTGAGTCGGGGGGGGCCTACAATGAGCAGTTCTTC
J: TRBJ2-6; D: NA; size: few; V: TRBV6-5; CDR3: CASSYSNSGANVLTF; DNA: TGTGCCAGCAGTTACTCCAACTCTGGGGCCAACGTCCTGACTTTC
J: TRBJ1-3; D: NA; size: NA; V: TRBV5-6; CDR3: CASSLGSGSGNTIYF; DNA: TGTGCCAGCAGCTTGGGGTCCGGCTCTGGAAACACCATATATTTT
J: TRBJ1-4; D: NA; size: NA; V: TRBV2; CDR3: CASSENREDEKLFF; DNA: TGTGCCAGCAGTGAAAACCGGGAGGATGAAAAACTGTTTTTT
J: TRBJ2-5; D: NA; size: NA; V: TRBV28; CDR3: CASSLFGRTQYQETQYF; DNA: TGTGCCAGCAGTTTATTCGGCAGGACCCAGTACCAAGAGACCCAGTACTTC
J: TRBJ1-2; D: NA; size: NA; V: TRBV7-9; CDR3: CASRVGGSNYGYTF; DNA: TGTGCCAGCAGGGTTGGGGGTAGTAACTATGGCTACACCTTC
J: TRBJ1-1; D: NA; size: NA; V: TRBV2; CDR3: CASSVYGNTEAFF; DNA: TGTGCCAGCAGTGTCTACGGGAACACTGAAGCTTTCTTT